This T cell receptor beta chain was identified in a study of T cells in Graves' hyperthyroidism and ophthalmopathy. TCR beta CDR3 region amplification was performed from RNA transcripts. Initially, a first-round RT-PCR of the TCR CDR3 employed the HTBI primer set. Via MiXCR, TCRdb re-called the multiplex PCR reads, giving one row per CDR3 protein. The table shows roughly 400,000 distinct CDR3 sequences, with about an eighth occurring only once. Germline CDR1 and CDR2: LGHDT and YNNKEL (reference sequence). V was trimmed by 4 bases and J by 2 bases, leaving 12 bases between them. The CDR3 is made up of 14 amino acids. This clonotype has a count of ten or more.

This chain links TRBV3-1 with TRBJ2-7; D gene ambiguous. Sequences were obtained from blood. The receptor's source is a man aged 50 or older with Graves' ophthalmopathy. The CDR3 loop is CASSPPDAPYEQYF. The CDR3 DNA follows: TGTGCCAGCAGCCCTCCCGACGCGCCCTACGAGCAGTACTTC.